This TCR beta chain was recovered during a study of OX40 agonist ivuxolimab in advanced cancers. Turning to the study itself: Ivuxolimab, an agonistic anti-OX40 (CD134) antibody, was given to patients. It was permissible to have had prior anti-PD-1, anti-PD-L1 or anti-CTLA-4 therapy, and approximately 40% had some.

In regard to this clone: The antigen remains undetermined.

Findings and caveats of the study: Patients who responded partially at 0.1-3.0 mg/kg showed clonal expansion ranking among the lowest. In general, CD8+ T cells held more expanded clones than CD4+ did, on average.

This table comes from immunoSEQ multiplex PCR, and its TCRdb copy is limited to in-frame clones, with some not included. The data show tens of thousands of clones, over 80% seen once. The CDR3 runs 14 residues. V was pared by 2 bases and J by 2 bases, with 10 bases between. Germline CDR1 and CDR2: LGHNA and YNFKEQ. The TCR was taken from an adult with an advanced solid tumor such as melanoma, head and neck, liver or kidney cancer. The chain has TRBV4-2 and TRBJ2-7; no definite D call. The starting material was CD4+ or CD8+ T cells sorted from blood, obtained in a trial of the OX40 agonist ivuxolimab. CDR3 bases: TGTGCCAGCAGCCAACTGGACGGTACCTACGAGCAGTACTTC. Translating it yields CASSQLDGTYEQYF.